These 13 T cell receptor beta chains were all obtained from the same sample, sequenced in a study of CD8 T cells in Susac syndrome (dated by TCRdb to between 2019 and 2020). Receptors were amplified or captured by the immunoSEQ multiplex PCR assay. RNA was extracted using the RNeasy kit, and about 0.45 to 1 microgram was reverse transcribed with random hexamers. Clones were called with MiXCR by TCRdb after fastp trimmed the public reads at Q25, and only in-frame beta chains were retained. Duplicate CDR3 protein sequences are folded into a single record with the most common DNA and genes. The sample includes roughly 200,000 distinct CDR3 sequences, with less than 95% observed a single time. The ten biggest clones cover more than 0.1% of the sample. Sample: CD4+ T cells from PBMCs. All receptors derive from a human donor in good health.

The chain combines TRBV20-1 with TRBJ2-1; 11 positions agree with TRBD2. The CDR3 spans 16 residues. The V gene's germline CDR1 is DFQATT and CDR2 SNEGSKA (reference sequence). Trimming took 1 base from V and 1 from J; bases not matched to a gene: 3. The CDR3 loop is CSARVTSGSSYNEQFF. DNA for the CDR3: TGCAGTGCTAGAGTCACTAGCGGGAGTTCCTACAATGAGCAGTTCTTC.

The chain couples TRBV12-3 or TRBV12-4 to TRBJ2-3; 12 bases are shared with TRBD2. Trimming took 4 bases from V and 4 from J; bases not matched to a gene: 6. The CDR3 extends over 16 amino acids. CDR3 sequence reads: CASSSALAGGADTQYF. CDR3 nucleotides: TGTGCCAGCAGTTCCGCACTAGCGGGAGGCGCAGATACGCAGTATTTT.

V usage is TRBV20-1 and J usage is TRBJ2-1; 7 bases are shared with TRBD2. V was clipped by 8 bases and J by 9 bases; unmatched bases: 10. This CDR3 region has 12 residues. In germline, CDR1 is DFQATT, CDR2 SNEGSKA (reference sequence). Written as DNA, the CDR3 is TGCAGTCCTCCGGGGAGGGCGGGTGAGCAGTTCTTC. It encodes CSPPGRAGEQFF.

The chain has TRBV7-2 and TRBJ2-3, with 11 bases lining up with TRBD2. Germline loops: CDR1 SGHTA, CDR2 FQGNSA. This CDR3 comprises 17 residues. J gave up 5 bases and V 2 bases, and 9 bases lay outside the gene matches. In DNA form, the CDR3 reads TGTGCCAGCAGCTTACCGCGACTAGCGGGATCTATAGATACGCAGTATTTT. This translates into CASSLPRLAGSIDTQYF.

This clonotype was detected only once. V gene TRBV19 combines with J gene TRBJ2-7; 7 positions agree with TRBD1. The J segment lost 3 bases and the V segment lost 11 bases, leaving 4 bases of the junction unmatched. Per germline, CDR1 LNHDA and CDR2 SQIVND (reference sequence). The CDR3 contains 11 residues. CDR3 sequence reads: CASGGIYEQYF. In nucleotides, the CDR3 is TGTGCCTCAGGGGGAATCTACGAGCAGTACTTC. Based on the CDR3 plus reference TRBV19 and TRBJ2-7, the full variable domain is DGGITQSPKYLFRKEGQNVTLSCEQNLNHDAMYWYRQDPGQGLRLIYYSQIVNDFQKGDIAEGYSVSREKKESFPLTVTSAQKNPTAFYLCASGGIYEQYFGPGTRLTVT.

The DNA for the CDR3 is TGTGCCATCGGGACAGGGGGCGGACGCAATCAGCCCCAGCATTTT. Its translation: CAIGTGGGRNQPQHF. The rearrangement links TRBV6-1 to TRBJ1-5; 12 bases map to TRBD1. The CDR3 is made up of 15 amino acids. The J segment lost 2 bases and the V segment lost 10 bases, leaving 6 bases of the junction unmatched. Germline assignment: CDR1 MNHNS and CDR2 SASEGT.

This clonotype came up once. V gene TRBV27 combines with J gene TRBJ2-7, with a tentative D call TRBD1 (5 bases). Germline V gene sequence: CDR1 MNHEY, CDR2 SMNVEV (reference sequence). Trimming shortened V by 7 bases and J by 0 bases, and 16 bases separated the two germline ends. This CDR3 is 15 amino acids long. The CDR3 loop is CASTQGIGASYEQYF. The CDR3 DNA reads as TGTGCCAGCACCCAAGGGATAGGGGCCTCCTACGAGCAGTACTTC.

The CDR3 loop reads CAKDGSSYNEQFF. CDR3 DNA sequence: TGTGCCAAAGACGGCAGCTCCTACAATGAGCAGTTCTTC. The chain combines TRBV30 with TRBJ2-1; D call uncertain. The CDR3 length is 13 residues. The V gene's germline CDR1 is GTSNPN and CDR2 SVGIG (reference sequence). Trimming removed 8 bases at V and 0 bases at J, with 11 bases between.

The gene calls are TRBV28 and TRBJ1-5; D might be TRBD1 (6 bases). The CDR3 loop spans 14 amino acids. V lost 3 bases, J lost 4 bases, and 10 bases lay in between. Germline lookup yields CDR1 MDHEN and CDR2 SYDVKM. The CDR3 DNA reads as TGTGCCAGCAGTTTTGGGACACCAAATCAGCCCCAGCATTTT. This gives the protein CASSFGTPNQPQHF.

V usage is TRBV29-1 and J usage is TRBJ2-3; 11 nucleotides align to TRBD1. This CDR3 has 14 residues. Germline values: CDR1 SQVTM, CDR2 ANQGSEA. V gave up 7 bases and J gave up 4 bases; unmatched junction bases: 7. The CDR3 coding sequence is TGCAGCGCCAAACCGGGACAGGGGGCAGATACGCAGTATTTT. This sequence encodes CSAKPGQGADTQYF.

The chain combines TRBV5-1 with TRBJ1-2; D unresolved. V shed 0 bases and J shed 4 bases, with 13 bases lying between them. Looked up from germline, CDR1 is SGHRS and CDR2 is YFSETQ. This CDR3 is 15 amino acids long. The DNA of the CDR3 is TGCGCCAGCAGCTTGGAAGTCGGAACTTCCTATGGCTACACCTTC. The encoded protein is CASSLEVGTSYGYTF.

The gene calls are TRBV29-1 and TRBJ2-1; TRBD1 matches 12 bases. The germline V gene has CDR1 SQVTM and CDR2 ANQGSEA. The CDR3 is 15 residues long. J was trimmed by 4 bases and V by 3 bases; bases with no gene match: 4. Written as DNA, the CDR3 is TGCAGCGTTGATAGGGACAGGGGGCGATACAATGAGCAGTTCTTC. Translating it yields CSVDRDRGRYNEQFF.

This chain connects TRBV29-1 to TRBJ2-2; D not certain. The V end lost 3 bases, the J end lost 4 bases, and 12 bases lay between the germline ends. The germline V gene encodes CDR1 SQVTM and CDR2 ANQGSEA. CDR3 length: 14 amino acids. CDR3 region: CSVETTRSTGELFF. CDR3 bases: TGCAGCGTTGAGACGACCCGTTCCACCGGGGAGCTGTTTTTT.